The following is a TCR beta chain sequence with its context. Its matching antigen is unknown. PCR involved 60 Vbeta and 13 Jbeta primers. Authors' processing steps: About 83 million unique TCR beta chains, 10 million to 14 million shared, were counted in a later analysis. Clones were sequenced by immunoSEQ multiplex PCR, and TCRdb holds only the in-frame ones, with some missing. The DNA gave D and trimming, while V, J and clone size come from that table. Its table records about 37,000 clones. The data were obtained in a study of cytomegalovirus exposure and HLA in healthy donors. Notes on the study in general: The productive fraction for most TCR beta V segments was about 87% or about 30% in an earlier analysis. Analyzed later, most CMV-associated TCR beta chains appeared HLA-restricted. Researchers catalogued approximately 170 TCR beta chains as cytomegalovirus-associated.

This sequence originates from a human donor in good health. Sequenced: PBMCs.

The CDR3 reads CASRASGNTEAFF. CDR3 sequence (DNA): TGTGCCAGTAGGGCCTCAGGGAACACTGAAGCTTTCTTT. The chain employs TRBV19 and TRBJ1-1; D gene unclear. The CDR3 has 13 residues. With 6 bases removed from V and 1 base from J, the gap between germline ends came to 9 bases. Germline loops: CDR1 LNHDA, CDR2 SQIVND (reference sequence).